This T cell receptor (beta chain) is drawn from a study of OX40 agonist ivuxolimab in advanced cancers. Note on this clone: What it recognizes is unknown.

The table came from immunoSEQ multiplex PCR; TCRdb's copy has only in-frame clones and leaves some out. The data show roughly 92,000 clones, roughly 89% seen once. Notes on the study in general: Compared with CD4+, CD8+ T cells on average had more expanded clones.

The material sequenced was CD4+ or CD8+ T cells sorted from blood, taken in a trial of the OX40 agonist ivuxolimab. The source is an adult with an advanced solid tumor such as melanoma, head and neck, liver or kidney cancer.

CDR3 amino acids: CASSLPRTGNNEQFF. CDR3 DNA: TGTGCCAGCAGCTTACCTAGGACAGGAAACAATGAGCAGTTCTTC. The chain combines TRBV7-9 with TRBJ2-1; 7 bases are a match to TRBD1. The CDR3 extends over 15 amino acids. V lost 2 bases and J lost 5; bases outside the gene matches: 6. Germline assignment: CDR1 SEHNR and CDR2 FQNEAQ (reference sequence).